This note documents a single T cell receptor (beta chain) sequence. What it recognizes is unknown. These data belong to a study of shared clonotypes between healthy human individuals. Study results and caveats: A few donors held approximately 4.5% of naive CD4 clonotypes in common. Only blood underwent sampling, and tissue repertoires likely differ.

The CDR3 sequence is 15 residues long. The ends were cut back, 5 bases at V and 2 bases at J, with 14 bases in the middle. The germline gives CDR1 SGHTA, CDR2 FQGTGA. In the authors' methods: ImmunoSEQ junction-only sequences lacked quality scores, so their filtering differed. Sequencing was performed with immunoSEQ multiplex PCR; in TCRdb, only in-frame clones are kept and a portion is missing. D and trimming were read from the DNA, whereas the V and J calls and clone size are those reported in that table. The sample includes approximately 2.3 million clones, 85% to 95% of them seen just once. The chain links TRBV7-3 to TRBJ2-3, with a weak D call TRBD1 (5 bases). This clonotype was sampled from a man younger than 35 in good health. Some clones in this sample may be carry-over from other donors' samples. Sequencing used naive CD4+ T cells from PBMCs. Subset indicated: CD45RA+ positively selected. CDR3 amino acids: CASSARDRNTDTQYF. The DNA for the CDR3 is TGTGCCAGCAGCGCAAGAGACAGAAACACAGATACGCAGTATTTT.